This TCR beta chain was captured in a study of neurological immune-mediated disorders. This clonotype was seen ten or more times. Over 200 million TCR-beta sequences from 15-18 subjects came from every sequencing run. MiXCR, applied by TCRdb to the 5' RACE reads, yields one record per CDR3 protein. The data show around 15,000 distinct CDR3 sequences, roughly 14% seen once. Germline-derived CDR1 and CDR2 are SGHRS and YFSETQ. There are 15 residues in the CDR3. V was clipped by 3 bases and J by 7 bases, with 19 bases between them. The clonotype originates from a man aged 60 to 75 with HTLV-1-associated myelopathy (HAM/TSP). The sample was PBMCs. This chain links TRBV5-1 with TRBJ1-2; the D gene is possibly TRBD1 (5 bases). The DNA for the CDR3 is TGCGCCAGCAGCTCCCTCCAATCGACTAGGGGTGGCTACACCTTC. Encoded protein: CASSSLQSTRGGYTF.